Following are 22 T cell receptor beta chains from one sample sequenced in a study of blood T cell repertoires in COVID-19. Assay used: immunoSEQ multiplex PCR; TCRdb lists only in-frame clones, some missing. The data show fewer than 25,000 clones, 91% seen once. The sequenced sample consisted of peripheral blood. These receptors were taken from an older woman with active COVID-19.

This clone appeared once. The chain is built from TRBV29-1 and TRBJ2-7; a possible D gene is TRBD2 (5 bases). Trimming shortened V by 5 bases and J by 4 bases, and 18 bases separated the two germline ends. The length of the CDR3 is 14 residues. From germline, CDR1 is SQVTM and CDR2 ANQGSEA. This CDR3 is CSVLPSNSLYEQYF. The CDR3, as DNA: TGCAGCGTTCTGCCTAGCAACTCCCTTTACGAGCAGTACTTC.

This clone has just a few counts. The chain recombines TRBV6-6 with TRBJ2-5; 8 bases are shared with TRBD2. V was pared by 5 bases and J by 4 bases, with 15 bases of the junction left unmatched. The CDR3 spans 17 residues. Germline CDR1 is MNHNY and CDR2 is SVGAGI (reference sequence). CDR3 nucleotides: TGTGCCAGCAGTCGCCTCCAACTAGCGGACCTTGGAGAGACCCAGTACTTC. Its protein is CASSRLQLADLGETQYF.

The gene calls are TRBV30 and TRBJ2-7; tentative D call: TRBD1 (5 bases). V was pared by 3 bases and J by 2 bases, with 8 bases between. Germline V lookup: CDR1 GTSNPN, CDR2 SVGIG (reference sequence). This CDR3 comprises 12 residues. The CDR3 region has the DNA TGTGCCTGGAGCCTACAGGCCTACGAGCAGTACTTC. Protein product: CAWSLQAYEQYF. The full variable domain, with the rest looked up from reference TRBV30 and TRBJ2-7, is SQTIHQWPATLVQPVGSPLSLECTVEGTSNPNLYWYRQAAGRGLQLLFYSVGIGQISSEVPQNLSASRPQDRQFILSSKKLLLSDSGFYLCAWSLQAYEQYFGPGTRLTVT.

The chain has TRBV5-5 and TRBJ1-6; D is unclear. Deletions cut 0 bases from V and 4 bases from J, with 8 bases between. Germline lookup yields CDR1 SGHKS and CDR2 YYEKEE (reference sequence). This CDR3 spans 15 amino acids. CDR3 DNA: TGTGCCAGCAGCTTGGATGGGCATTATAATTCACCCCTCCACTTT. Translating gives CASSLDGHYNSPLHF. The entire variable domain, with the rest obtained from reference TRBV5-5 and TRBJ1-6, is as follows: DAGVTQSPTHLIKTRGQQVTLRCSPISGHKSVSWYQQVLGQGPQFIFQYYEKEERGRGNFPDRFSARQFPNYSSELNVNALLLGDSALYLCASSLDGHYNSPLHFGNGTRLTVT.

The chain uses TRBV7-6 and TRBJ1-3; no clear D gene. The CDR3 is made up of 16 amino acids. Germline V gives CDR1 SGHVS, CDR2 FNYEAQ. V lost 3 bases and J 0 bases, leaving 12 bases between the germline ends. The CDR3 region has the DNA TGTGCCAGCAGCTTGGTCCTAGCTGACTCTGGAAACACCATATATTTT. It translates to CASSLVLADSGNTIYF.

This rearrangement joins TRBV7-2 to TRBJ2-1; 10 bases match TRBD2. Germline CDR1 is SGHTA and CDR2 is FQGNSA. CDR3 length: 17 amino acids. Trimming at V came to 5 bases and at J to 4 bases, leaving 11 bases not matched to a gene. The CDR3 coding sequence is TGTGCCAGCAGCCCGCACGGGGCTAGCGGGAGATACAATGAGCAGTTCTTC. It encodes CASSPHGASGRYNEQFF. The variable domain in full, completed from reference TRBV7-2 and TRBJ2-1, reads GAGVSQSPSNKVTEKGKDVELRCDPISGHTALYWYRQSLGQGLEFLIYFQGNSAPDKSGLPSDRFSAERTGGSVSTLTIQRTQQEDSAVYLCASSPHGASGRYNEQFFGPGTRLTVL.

This clone was found a few times. This chain joins TRBV5-5 and TRBJ2-5; unclear D gene. Germline values: CDR1 SGHKS, CDR2 YYEKEE (reference sequence). This CDR3 has 14 residues. V was shortened by 2 bases and J by 7 bases, with 15 bases between the two germline ends. CDR3 nucleotide sequence: TGTGCCAGCAGCTTCCCCGACGTCCTAGGGACCCAGTACTTC. Translated: CASSFPDVLGTQYF.

The V and J genes are TRBV5-1 and TRBJ2-5; D possibly corresponds to TRBD2 (6 bases). The CDR3 has 15 amino acids. Trimming took 0 bases from V and 1 from J, leaving 10 bases between them. Germline V gene sequence: CDR1 SGHRS, CDR2 YFSETQ. CDR3 bases: TGCGCCAGCAGCTTGGACCCGGGAGTCCAAGAGACCCAGTACTTC. It encodes CASSLDPGVQETQYF.

CDR3 amino acids: CASTPLAGGPYEQYF. The CDR3 coding sequence is TGTGCCAGCACCCCACTAGCGGGAGGGCCGTACGAGCAGTACTTC. This rearrangement joins TRBV7-2 to TRBJ2-7, with TRBD2 matching 13 bases. The V and J ends lost 7 bases and 4 bases, in that order; junction bases with no gene match: 7. The CDR3 is 15 amino acids. The germline CDR1 and CDR2 sequences are SGHTA and FQGNSA.

V usage is TRBV19 and J usage is TRBJ1-2, with 10 nucleotides matching TRBD1. V trimming: 5 bases; J trimming: 4 bases; junction bases outside the gene matches: 7. Germline-derived CDR1 and CDR2 are LNHDA and SQIVND (reference sequence). CDR3 length: 15 amino acids. The DNA of the CDR3 is TGTGCCAGTAGTGGGACAGGGGCCCGTTCCTATGGCTACACCTTC. It specifies CASSGTGARSYGYTF.

This chain joins TRBV18 and TRBJ2-3; D unclear. Germline CDR1 reads KGHSH; CDR2 reads LQKENI. Between the trimmed V and J ends, which lost 6 bases and 2 bases, there was a span of 6 bases. The CDR3 has 12 amino acids. The CDR3 reads CASSLSTDTQYF. As DNA, the CDR3 is TGTGCCAGCTCTCTCTCCACAGATACGCAGTATTTT.

The V and J genes are TRBV5-1 and TRBJ1-1; TRBD1 matches at 8 bases. V shed 4 bases, J shed 7 bases, and the junction held 6 bases outside the gene matches. CDR1 is SGHRS and CDR2 is YFSETQ in the germline V gene. CDR3 length: 13 residues. Here the CDR3 reads CASSLNDRGEAFF. The CDR3 DNA sequence: TGCGCCAGCAGCCTTAACGACAGGGGTGAAGCTTTCTTT.

This clone occurred once. The chain couples TRBV10-3 to TRBJ1-3; D may be TRBD1 (5 bases). The CDR3 has 15 residues. Germline CDR1 ENHRY, CDR2 SYGVKD. Trimming took 8 bases from V and 1 from J, leaving 15 bases between them. CDR3 sequence reads: CAIHRQGTSGNTIYF. The CDR3 DNA reads TGTGCCATCCATAGGCAGGGTACTTCTGGAAACACCATATATTTT.

The V call is TRBV7-3, the J call TRBJ2-1; 10 bases agree with TRBD2. Trimming cost V 2 bases and J 4 bases; bases outside gene matches: 2. The CDR3 has 15 amino acids. Germline lookup yields CDR1 SGHTA and CDR2 FQGTGA. DNA of the CDR3: TGTGCCAGCAGCTTAGGGACTAGCGAATACAATGAGCAGTTCTTC. This encodes CASSLGTSEYNEQFF.

The V gene is TRBV6-1, the J gene TRBJ1-1, with D uncertain. The CDR3 sequence is 14 residues long. Germline-derived CDR1 and CDR2 are MNHNS and SASEGT. Trimming stripped 1 base from V and 1 base from J, with 7 bases between. DNA of the CDR3: TGTGCCAGCAGTGAAGTATATAGGAACACTGAAGCTTTCTTT. Its translation: CASSEVYRNTEAFF.

This chain joins TRBV29-1 and TRBJ2-2, with 9 positions matching TRBD2. CDR1 is SQVTM, CDR2 ANQGSEA, per germline. The CDR3 totals 17 residues. J lost 1 base, V lost 7 bases, and 13 bases had no gene match. CDR3 loop: CSAILPWREGNTGELFF. CDR3 coding DNA: TGCAGCGCGATTCTCCCTTGGCGGGAGGGGAACACCGGGGAGCTGTTTTTT.

This clone was picked up one time. The chain combines TRBV24-1 with TRBJ2-2; 11 bases align to TRBD2. V lost 0 bases to trimming and J lost 0 bases; unmatched junction nucleotides: 2. The CDR3 covers 18 residues. Looked up from germline, CDR1 is KGHDR and CDR2 is SFDVKD. The CDR3 bases are TGTGCCACCAGTGATTTGACTAGCGGGGGAACGAACACCGGGGAGCTGTTTTTT. As protein: CATSDLTSGGTNTGELFF.

In this sample, this clone turned up a few times. The chain uses TRBV28 and TRBJ1-5; the D is unclear. The CDR3 extends over 14 amino acids. From germline, CDR1 is MDHEN and CDR2 SYDVKM. V was cut by 3 bases and J by 6 bases, with 12 bases left in between. CDR3: CASSLRQEGQPQHF. CDR3 sequence (DNA): TGTGCCAGCAGTTTGCGGCAGGAGGGTCAGCCCCAGCATTTT.

CDR3 nucleotides: TGCGCCAGCAGTCAACCCCCGACAGGGGAGTACTACGAGCAGTACTTC. It translates to CASSQPPTGEYYEQYF. This sequence joins TRBV23-1 and TRBJ2-7, with 8 bases identical to TRBD1. TRBV23-1 is marked as an open reading frame, function uncertain. CDR3 length equals 16 residues. The V and J ends lost 2 bases and 3 bases, in that order; junction bases with no gene match: 9.

The chain employs TRBV11-2 and TRBJ1-6, with a tentative D call TRBD1 (5 bases). Trimming removed 4 bases from V and 5 bases from J, with 9 bases in between. The length of the CDR3 is 14 residues. CDR1 SGHAT and CDR2 FQNNGV come from the germline V gene. In nucleotides, the CDR3 is TGTGCCAGCAGCTCCCGACAGAATAATTCACCCCTCCACTTT. It yields the protein CASSSRQNNSPLHF.

V gene TRBV5-6 combines with J gene TRBJ2-2, with no clear D. V was clipped by 2 bases and J by 3 bases, with 11 bases between them. This CDR3 is built from 15 residues. Germline CDR1 is SGHDT and CDR2 is YYEEEE. CDR3 loop: CASSFLDRDTGELFF. CDR3 nucleotide sequence: TGTGCCAGCAGCTTCCTAGATCGGGACACCGGGGAGCTGTTTTTT.

For the CDR3, the DNA is TGTGCCAGCAGCCAACAGTCCCTTTCCTACAATGAGCAGTTCTTC. Protein sequence: CASSQQSLSYNEQFF. V usage is TRBV3-1 (or the pseudogene TRBV3-2) and J usage is TRBJ2-1, with D hard to call. The V end was cut by 2 bases, the J end by 1 base, with 9 bases between. Germline V gene sequence: CDR1 LGHDT, CDR2 YNNKEL (reference sequence). The CDR3 has 15 residues.